The entry that follows covers one T cell receptor beta chain sequence. Its specificity is not known. CDR3 size: 13 residues. Per germline, CDR1 SQVTM and CDR2 ANQGSEA. RNA was extracted with the RNeasy kit, and a quantity of about 0.45 to 1 ug was reverse transcribed using random hexamers. The amplification used immunoSEQ multiplex PCR on TCR beta CDR3; it spanned 54 Vbeta and 13 Jbeta. TCRdb re-called the immunoSEQ multiplex PCR reads with MiXCR, one entry per CDR3 protein. The sample records hundreds of thousands of distinct CDR3 sequences, over 75% being singletons. This entry is derived from a study of CD8 T cells in Susac syndrome. The study sequenced TCR beta in blood CD8+ and CD4+ T cells. The multiple sclerosis controls comprised treatment-naive patients whose relapsing-remitting disease was stable or active. General observations from the study: The TCR sequencing and HLA analysis in the study involved a relatively small number of individuals, as the study acknowledged.

The TCR comes from a human donor with multiple sclerosis. The J gene is TRBJ2-5, the V gene TRBV29-1; possibly TRBD1 or TRBD2 for D (5 bases each). Sequencing was performed on CD8+ T cells from PBMCs. Written as DNA, the CDR3 is TGCACCCTCCGACCGGGACCGCGAGAGACCCAGTACTTC. As protein: CTLRPGPRETQYF.